This T cell receptor (beta chain) was identified during a study of spatial heterogeneity in lung cancer. The overall study: Follow-up PBMC specimens underwent sequencing when available; their median timing was around 2 years after resection.

In this sample, this clonotype turned up a few times. This CDR3 comprises 14 residues. V lost 6 bases to trimming and J lost 3 bases, with 12 bases between them. TCRdb ran MiXCR on the 5' RACE reads and lists one entry per CDR3 protein. The table lists 35,000 to 55,000 distinct CDR3 sequences, 10% to 15% of them singletons. The time point: blood at routine non-recurrence follow-up after resection. The sequenced sample was PBMCs, obtained at follow-up. V and J are TRBV12-3 or TRBV12-4 and TRBJ2-1; D may be TRBD1 or TRBD2 (6 bases each). The receptor comes from a male donor with early-stage non-small cell lung cancer. CDR3 sequence: CASSRGRNYNEQFF. The DNA for the CDR3 is TGTGCCAGCAGCCGGGGGCGGAACTACAATGAGCAGTTCTTC.